The 14 T cell receptor beta chains in this list originate from one sample, sequenced in a study of OX40 agonist ivuxolimab in advanced cancers. Clones were sequenced by immunoSEQ multiplex PCR, and TCRdb holds only the in-frame ones, with some missing. This repertoire shows more than 100,000 clones, around 89% found once; its top ten account for roughly 0.59%. The sample here was CD4+ or CD8+ T cells sorted from blood, taken in a trial of the OX40 agonist ivuxolimab. These receptors all stem from an adult with an advanced solid tumor such as melanoma, head and neck, liver or kidney cancer.

This clone occurred once. The chain is built from TRBV4-3 and TRBJ1-2; maybe TRBD1 (5 bases). Germline CDR1 and CDR2: LGHNA and YSLEER. The CDR3 length is 14 residues. V gave up 5 bases and J gave up 3 bases, with 13 bases separating them. The CDR3 DNA reads as TGCGCCAGCAGCACTCTCGGCAGGGACTATGGCTACACCTTC. Amino acid sequence: CASSTLGRDYGYTF.

The chain joins TRBV9 to TRBJ2-7, with 7 nucleotides matching TRBD2. Trimming cost V 4 bases and J 3 bases; bases outside gene matches: 10. Germline-derived CDR1 and CDR2 are SGDLS and YYNGEE. This CDR3 comprises 15 residues. The CDR3 DNA sequence: TGTGCCAGCAGCCCACATGGGGGGGGATACTACGAGCAGTACTTC. It yields the protein CASSPHGGGYYEQYF. Full variable domain (remainder filled in from reference TRBV9 and TRBJ2-7): DSGVTQTPKHLITATGQRVTLRCSPRSGDLSVYWYQQSLDQGLQFLIQYYNGEERAKGNILERFSAQQFPDLHSELNLSSLELGDSALYFCASSPHGGGYYEQYFGPGTRLTVT.

The chain is built from TRBV7-9 and TRBJ2-3; unclear D gene. The CDR3 sequence is 10 residues long. Germline V CDR1 and CDR2: SEHNR, FQNEAQ (reference sequence). V was cut by 11 bases and J by 5 bases, with 8 bases left in between. CDR3 sequence (DNA): TGTGCCGTCGCAGGAGATACGCAGTATTTT. Its protein product is CAVAGDTQYF.

The chain uses TRBV5-4 and TRBJ2-5, with D hard to call. Trimming cost V 0 bases and J 2 bases, with 8 bases left between them. This CDR3 comprises 14 residues. Germline CDR1 SGHNT, CDR2 YYREEE (reference sequence). CDR3 DNA sequence: TGTGCCAGCAGCTTGGAAGGTTTGCAAGAGACCCAGTACTTC. Amino acid sequence: CASSLEGLQETQYF.

The genes are TRBV6-6 and TRBJ2-3; no reliable D call. The CDR3 covers 13 residues. CDR1 MNHNY and CDR2 SVGAGI come from the germline V gene (reference sequence). V was trimmed by 2 bases and J by 4 bases, leaving 7 bases between them. The CDR3 sequence: CASSYGPADTQYF. DNA of the CDR3: TGTGCCAGCAGTTACGGACCCGCAGATACGCAGTATTTT.

This clone was counted once. The chain employs TRBV7-2 and TRBJ1-5; D ambiguous. The CDR3 loop spans 14 amino acids. V lost 5 bases to trimming and J lost 0 bases, with 8 bases between them. Germline CDR1 is SGHTA and CDR2 is FQGNSA. Here the CDR3 DNA reads TGTGCCAGCAGCCCGATCAATAGCAATCAGCCCCAGCATTTT. Translated, it gives CASSPINSNQPQHF.

The J gene is TRBJ2-4, the V gene TRBV15; 7 positions match TRBD1. The CDR3 has 16 amino acids. CDR1 is LNHNV and CDR2 is YYDKDF in the germline V gene (reference sequence). The ends lost 1 base at V and 9 bases at J; junction bases unmatched: 12. The CDR3 bases are TGTGCCACCAGCAGAGGGGTTCCCGACAGGGAGAGCATTCAGTACTTC. It specifies CATSRGVPDRESIQYF.

Here the CDR3 reads CASSESPGAGNTIYF. The CDR3 DNA follows: TGCGCCAGCAGTGAGTCCCCAGGGGCTGGAAACACCATATATTTT. This chain joins TRBV10-2 and TRBJ1-3; possibly TRBD1 for D (6 bases). The germline V and J ends were trimmed by 0 bases and 2 bases, with 8 bases remaining between them. Germline-derived CDR1 and CDR2 are WSHSY and SAAADI. The CDR3 length is 15 residues.

This sequence joins TRBV30 and TRBJ1-3; the D is unclear. CDR1 is GTSNPN, CDR2 SVGIG, per germline (reference sequence). This CDR3 is built from 14 residues. Trimming took off 7 bases at V and 0 bases at J, with 13 bases between the two ends. The CDR3 reads CASKDRNSGNTIYF. CDR3 nucleotide sequence: TGTGCCTCCAAAGACCGAAACTCTGGAAACACCATATATTTT.

The J gene is TRBJ2-1, the V gene TRBV10-3; 7 nucleotides line up with TRBD1. CDR1 and CDR2 (germline): ENHRY, SYGVKD. V lost 8 bases and J lost 3; bases outside the gene matches: 7. The CDR3 runs 14 residues. CDR3 DNA sequence: TGTGCCATCGGGTCCCGACAGGGCTACAATGAGCAGTTCTTC. Amino acids: CAIGSRQGYNEQFF.

The rearrangement joins TRBV9 to TRBJ2-5; D not resolved. There are 13 residues in the CDR3. Germline assignment: CDR1 SGDLS and CDR2 YYNGEE. V dropped 0 bases and J dropped 3 bases, with 6 bases sitting between them. The CDR3 region has the DNA TGTGCCAGCAGCGTAGGGATAGAAGAGACCCAGTACTTC. This codes for CASSVGIEETQYF.

J is TRBJ1-1 and V is TRBV7-9, with TRBD1 as a possible D gene (5 bases). CDR1 and CDR2 from the germline V gene are SEHNR and FQNEAQ (reference sequence). The length of the CDR3 is 15 residues. Trimming left V 2 bases short and J 4 bases short, with 14 bases between. The CDR3 DNA reads as TGTGCCAGCAGCTTAATGTCCGGGGGAGGCACTGAAGCTTTCTTT. Protein product: CASSLMSGGGTEAFF.

The rearrangement uses TRBV21-1 and TRBJ1-2. TRBV21-1 is designated a pseudogene. This CDR3 contains 14 residues. The CDR3 loop is CASSKVAPPHGYTF. The CDR3 DNA is TGTGCCAGCAGCAAAGTAGCACCCCCGCACGGCTACACCTTC.

This rearrangement joins TRBV7-2 to TRBJ2-3; D may correspond to TRBD1 or TRBD2 (5 bases each). The germline CDR1 and CDR2 sequences are SGHTA and FQGNSA. This CDR3 has 15 residues. V shed 5 bases and J shed 6 bases, with 18 bases lying between them. As DNA, the CDR3 is TGTGCCAGCAGCCCGAACGGGGCCCAGGTGGATACGCAGTATTTT. This encodes CASSPNGAQVDTQYF. The whole variable domain, filled in from reference TRBV7-2 and TRBJ2-3, reads GAGVSQSPSNKVTEKGKDVELRCDPISGHTALYWYRQSLGQGLEFLIYFQGNSAPDKSGLPSDRFSAERTGGSVSTLTIQRTQQEDSAVYLCASSPNGAQVDTQYFGPGTRLTVL.